Listed here are 18 T cell receptor beta chains from one sample, sequenced in a study of regulatory T cells in long-lasting Graves disease. This sample's time point: newly diagnosed GD, antithyroid drugs for less than 3 months. RNA extracted from PBMCs served as the sequencing template. iRepertoire HTBI primers and Arm-PCR of CDR3 regions built TCR beta libraries. MiXCR was run by TCRdb on the multiplex PCR reads, yielding one entry per CDR3 protein. The sample has roughly 400,000 distinct CDR3 sequences, 15% seen once; the top ten hold over 7.5%. Separately, the same data were catalogued under a study of T cells in Graves' hyperthyroidism and ophthalmopathy.

The sample consisted of peripheral blood mononuclear cells (PBMCs), taken at new diagnosis, from a patient treated with antithyroid drugs. These receptors originate from a woman in her thirties or forties with Graves disease.

The chain uses TRBV9 and TRBJ2-1; D is possibly TRBD1 or TRBD2 (5 bases each). The germline V gene encodes CDR1 SGDLS and CDR2 YYNGEE. V gave up 4 bases and J gave up 6 bases, with 8 bases separating them. The length of the CDR3 is 12 residues. The CDR3 sequence is CASSPGTNEQFF. As DNA, the CDR3 is TGTGCCAGCAGCCCGGGGACCAATGAGCAGTTCTTC.

This chain links TRBV28 with TRBJ2-5; 10 nucleotides match TRBD1. Germline CDR1 MDHEN, CDR2 SYDVKM. The CDR3 runs 17 residues. V lost 7 bases to trimming and J lost 0 bases; unmatched junction nucleotides: 11. CDR3 loop: CASTGPGTGVNQETQYF. The CDR3 region has the DNA TGTGCCAGCACTGGTCCCGGGACAGGGGTTAACCAAGAGACCCAGTACTTC.

This rearrangement joins TRBV13 to TRBJ2-7; 12 bases are shared with TRBD2. The junction had 7 bases not matched to a gene; V was cut back by 4 bases and J by 6 bases. The CDR3 is made up of 15 amino acids. The V gene's germline CDR1 is PRHDT and CDR2 FYEKMQ (reference sequence). CDR3 residues: CASSSRTSGTFEQYF. CDR3 nucleotide sequence: TGTGCCAGCAGCTCCCGGACTAGCGGGACGTTCGAGCAGTACTTC.

This clonotype was seen a handful of times. The chain recombines TRBV14 with TRBJ2-2; D is uncertain. CDR1 is SGHDN, CDR2 FVKESK, per germline. Trimming removed 2 bases from V and 6 bases from J, with 10 bases in between. The CDR3 has 14 residues. CDR3 protein: CASSQLLLPGELFF. The CDR3, as DNA: TGTGCCAGCAGCCAACTCCTCCTACCCGGGGAGCTGTTTTTT.

This clonotype was seen a handful of times. Its ends do not fully match the called genes, so a read error is possible. The chain employs TRBV19 and TRBJ2-2; tentative D call: TRBD2 (7 bases). This CDR3 spans 15 amino acids. Germline-derived CDR1 and CDR2 are LNHDA and SQIVND (reference sequence). The DNA of the CDR3 is TGTGCAAGTAGGGGGGGGGCGGTTGACACCGGGGAGCTGTTTTTT. This sequence encodes CASRGGAVDTGELFF.

This rearrangement joins TRBV19 to TRBJ2-3; 8 nucleotides line up with TRBD2. Germline CDR1 is LNHDA and CDR2 is SQIVND (reference sequence). CDR3 length: 13 amino acids. The V segment lost 7 bases and the J segment 6 bases; nucleotides outside the gene matches: 6. The CDR3 sequence: CASIGGAQDTQYF. The CDR3, as DNA: TGTGCCAGTATCGGGGGGGCTCAGGATACGCAGTATTTT. Variable domain in full (rest from reference TRBV19 and TRBJ2-3): DGGITQSPKYLFRKEGQNVTLSCEQNLNHDAMYWYRQDPGQGLRLIYYSQIVNDFQKGDIAEGYSVSREKKESFPLTVTSAQKNPTAFYLCASIGGAQDTQYFGPGTRLTVL.

This clonotype was found many times. The gene calls are TRBV11-2 and TRBJ1-6, with D unresolved. This CDR3 is 13 amino acids long. Per germline, CDR1 SGHAT and CDR2 FQNNGV. Deletions cut 9 bases from V and 5 bases from J, with 11 bases between. The CDR3 here is CASAGLDNSPLHF. CDR3 coding DNA: TGTGCCAGTGCCGGGCTTGATAATTCACCCCTCCACTTT. Filled out from reference TRBV11-2 and TRBJ1-6, the complete variable domain reads EAGVAQSPRYKIIEKRQSVAFWCNPISGHATLYWYQQILGQGPKLLIQFQNNGVVDDSQLPKDRFSAERLKGVDSTLKIQPAKLEDSAVYLCASAGLDNSPLHFGNGTRLTVT.

This clonotype was counted ten times or more. This chain links TRBV2 with TRBJ2-3; TRBD1 might be the D (5 bases). This CDR3 contains 16 residues. V was trimmed by 2 bases and J by 0 bases, leaving 12 bases between them. Germline V CDR1 and CDR2: SNHLY, FYNNEI. The CDR3 reads CASSERGGASTDTQYF. CDR3 DNA: TGTGCCAGCAGTGAAAGGGGCGGTGCTAGCACAGATACGCAGTATTTT.

The table lists this clonotype with many counts. The rearrangement joins TRBV27 to TRBJ2-7; 12 bases fit TRBD1. The CDR3 extends over 17 amino acids. Germline V gene sequence: CDR1 MNHEY, CDR2 SMNVEV (reference sequence). V was pared by 6 bases and J by 1 base, with 10 bases of the junction left unmatched. The CDR3 protein is CASRRGTGGPGSYEQYF. CDR3 sequence (DNA): TGTGCCAGCAGGCGCGGGACAGGGGGCCCAGGGTCCTACGAGCAGTACTTC.

The table lists this clonotype with many counts. This sequence joins TRBV7-2 and TRBJ2-1; possibly TRBD1 for D (6 bases). The CDR3 totals 19 residues. V was shortened by 0 bases and J by 5 bases, with 23 bases between the two germline ends. Looked up from germline, CDR1 is SGHTA and CDR2 is FQGNSA. The CDR3 reads CASSLAFPTLVGGNNEQFF. CDR3 DNA sequence: TGTGCCAGCAGCTTAGCCTTCCCGACTTTGGTAGGGGGTAACAATGAGCAGTTCTTC.

The table lists this clonotype with many counts. The chain combines TRBV20-1 with TRBJ2-1; TRBD2 is a possible D gene (5 bases). Germline assignment: CDR1 DFQATT and CDR2 SNEGSKA (reference sequence). V was shortened by 1 base and J by 6 bases, with 7 bases between the two germline ends. This CDR3 comprises 12 residues. The CDR3 DNA is TGCAGTGCTAGAGGGAGGACCAATGAGCAGTTCTTC. Residues: CSARGRTNEQFF.

This clonotype was counted ten times or more. The chain joins TRBV29-1 to TRBJ1-1, with D unresolved. The V gene's germline CDR1 is SQVTM and CDR2 ANQGSEA. The ends were cut back, 4 bases at V and 5 bases at J, with 14 bases in the middle. The CDR3 totals 13 residues. Written as DNA, the CDR3 is TGCAGCGTTGGTCAGCGGAGGGAAACTGAAGCTTTCTTT. Translation gives CSVGQRRETEAFF.

This clonotype was counted many times. This chain connects TRBV14 to TRBJ2-1; no clear D. V lost 1 base and J lost 0, with 13 bases in between. The CDR3 sequence is 17 residues long. Germline CDR1 and CDR2: SGHDN and FVKESK. The CDR3, as DNA: TGTGCCAGCAGCCAAGGACCCCTGGCCCTCTCCTACAATGAGCAGTTCTTC. Translated: CASSQGPLALSYNEQFF.

This clonotype appeared many times. The gene calls are TRBV19 and TRBJ1-1; no clear D. V was cut by 6 bases and J by 3 bases, with 8 bases left in between. The CDR3 has 12 amino acids. Per the germline V gene, CDR1 is LNHDA and CDR2 is SQIVND (reference sequence). DNA of the CDR3: TGTGCCAGTAGCGGGTTGTACACTGAAGCTTTCTTT. Amino acids: CASSGLYTEAFF.

V gene TRBV11-2 combines with J gene TRBJ2-1; no definite D call. V gave up 5 bases and J gave up 2 bases, with 16 bases separating them. The CDR3 loop spans 16 amino acids. CDR1 SGHAT and CDR2 FQNNGV come from the germline V gene. The CDR3 sequence is CASSQTLNTAYNEQFF. The CDR3 coding sequence is TGTGCCAGCAGCCAAACGCTGAACACGGCCTACAATGAGCAGTTCTTC. The variable domain in full, with the rest retrieved from reference TRBV11-2 and TRBJ2-1, is EAGVAQSPRYKIIEKRQSVAFWCNPISGHATLYWYQQILGQGPKLLIQFQNNGVVDDSQLPKDRFSAERLKGVDSTLKIQPAKLEDSAVYLCASSQTLNTAYNEQFFGPGTRLTVL.

With regard to this clonotype: With a much larger clone just one base away, this may be a read error. The chain couples TRBV2 to TRBJ1-4, with TRBD1 identical over 8 bases. Germline V gene sequence: CDR1 SNHLY, CDR2 FYNNEI. This CDR3 has 15 amino acids. In DNA, the CDR3 is TGTGCCAGCAGTTTCGAACAGGGGGGAAATGAAAAACTGTCTTTT. Its translation: CASSFEQGGNEKLSF.

The J gene is TRBJ2-6, the V gene TRBV9, with D perhaps matching TRBD1 or TRBD2 (5 bases each). V was cut by 6 bases and J by 4 bases, with 8 bases left in between. The CDR3 contains 13 residues. The germline gives CDR1 SGDLS, CDR2 YYNGEE. CDR3 sequence: CASTREGANVLTF. The CDR3 coding sequence is TGTGCCAGCACCAGGGAGGGGGCCAACGTCCTGACTTTC.

CDR3 coding DNA: TGCAGTGCTAGGCTTTTAGCGGGACTCACCTCCTACAATGAGCAGTTCTTC. Amino acid sequence: CSARLLAGLTSYNEQFF. V and J are TRBV20-1 and TRBJ2-1; 8 nucleotides align to TRBD2. J was trimmed by 0 bases and V by 3 bases; bases with no gene match: 10. CDR3 length: 17 amino acids. The germline CDR1 and CDR2 sequences are DFQATT and SNEGSKA (reference sequence).